This T cell receptor beta chain was retrieved from a study of T cell responses to AZD1222 COVID-19 vaccine. The assay was immunoSEQ multiplex PCR, and TCRdb's table has in-frame clones only and misses some. The sample records about 180,000 clones, 88% being singletons. V shed 5 bases and J 7 bases; nucleotides not matched to a gene: 7. The CDR3 loop spans 15 amino acids. Germline assignment: CDR1 SGHVS and CDR2 FNYEAQ. Findings and caveats of the study: Spike-specific TCR breadth and depth rose after two AZD1222 doses. Spike-spanning, vaccine-associated CD4 TCRs were dominant at 160-218 and 743-854. Possibly, clonal diversity was underestimated; donors were largely white British and included more females. Repertoire sampling happened only post peak T cell response.

A note on this clone: Its antigen is undetermined.

V usage is TRBV7-6 and J usage is TRBJ1-6; 8 positions match TRBD1. This receptor was taken from an adult in good health. The specimen was peripheral blood, collected on day 0 of AZD1222 vaccination. The CDR3 region has the DNA TGTGCCAGCAGCCCCGGACAGGGAGGAAATTCACCCCTCCACTTT. Translation: CASSPGQGGNSPLHF.